Below, 32 T cell receptor beta chains from the same sample are listed, as sequenced in a study of OX40 agonist ivuxolimab in advanced cancers. Only in-frame clones appear in the TCRdb table, and some are missing; sequencing was by immunoSEQ multiplex PCR. Seen here are roughly 80,000 clones, around nine tenths observed once, and the top ten hold approximately 0.69%. This material consisted of CD4+ or CD8+ T cells sorted from blood, taken in a trial of the OX40 agonist ivuxolimab. The receptors come from an adult with an advanced solid tumor such as melanoma, head and neck, liver or kidney cancer.

V usage is TRBV11-2 and J usage is TRBJ2-1; D gene uncertain. Germline V gives CDR1 SGHAT, CDR2 FQNNGV. The CDR3 is 13 residues long. The V end lost 1 base, the J end lost 6 bases, and 7 bases lay between the germline ends. This CDR3 is CASSLGLTNEQFF. CDR3 in DNA: TGTGCCAGCAGCTTAGGACTTACCAATGAGCAGTTCTTC.

This clone was recorded only once. This sequence joins TRBV27 and TRBJ2-5; 10 bases agree with TRBD2. Trimming cost V 3 bases and J 6 bases; bases outside gene matches: 7. This CDR3 spans 15 amino acids. Germline assignment: CDR1 MNHEY and CDR2 SMNVEV (reference sequence). The CDR3 reads CASSFRPSGRQTQYF. For the CDR3, the DNA is TGTGCCAGCAGTTTCCGACCTAGCGGGAGACAGACCCAGTACTTC.

This chain joins TRBV7-3 and TRBJ2-1, with 11 bases matching TRBD2. V was clipped by 4 bases and J by 6 bases; unmatched bases: 8. Germline-derived CDR1 and CDR2 are SGHTA and FQGTGA. The CDR3 is 16 amino acids. The CDR3 DNA is TGTGCCAGCAGCTACGACAGTAGCGGGAGGGCCAATGAGCAGTTCTTC. Amino acids: CASSYDSSGRANEQFF.

The chain couples TRBV6-5 to TRBJ2-7; 9 nucleotides line up with TRBD1. After removal of 6 bases from V and 1 base from J, the junction contained 7 bases not matched to a gene. Germline-derived CDR1 and CDR2 are MNHEY and SVGAGI. This CDR3 region has 15 residues. Here the CDR3 reads CASRKAGTGSYEQYF. Here the CDR3 DNA reads TGTGCCAGCAGGAAAGCCGGGACAGGGTCCTACGAGCAGTACTTC.

V is TRBV5-5 and J is TRBJ2-1; 10 bases line up with TRBD2. The CDR3 totals 15 residues. The germline gives CDR1 SGHKS, CDR2 YYEKEE (reference sequence). V trimming: 2 bases; J trimming: 4 bases; junction bases outside the gene matches: 3. Here the CDR3 reads CASSLLAGRYNEQFF. The CDR3 DNA follows: TGTGCCAGCAGCTTACTAGCGGGGAGATACAATGAGCAGTTCTTC.

The rearrangement uses TRBV28 and TRBJ2-1; no clear D gene. The CDR3 is 12 amino acids. Germline V gene sequence: CDR1 MDHEN, CDR2 SYDVKM. V lost 8 bases and J 5 bases, leaving 10 bases between the germline ends. CDR3 loop: CASPSPNNEQFF. The CDR3 nucleotides read TGTGCCAGCCCTTCTCCTAACAATGAGCAGTTCTTC. The whole variable domain, remainder taken from reference TRBV28 and TRBJ2-1, is DVKVTQSSRYLVKRTGEKVFLECVQDMDHENMFWYRQDPGLGLRLIYFSYDVKMKEKGDIPEGYSVSREKKERFSLILESASTNQTSMYLCASPSPNNEQFFGPGTRLTVL.

This chain uses TRBV7-8 with TRBJ2-7; no clear D gene. Germline V lookup: CDR1 SGHVS, CDR2 FQNEAQ. Trimming left V 2 bases short and J 1 base short, with 12 bases between. CDR3 length: 15 residues. The CDR3 region is CASSLISLDSYEQYF. CDR3 DNA sequence: TGTGCCAGCAGCTTAATTTCGCTGGATTCCTACGAGCAGTACTTC. The variable domain in full, completed from reference TRBV7-8 and TRBJ2-7, reads GAGVSQSPRYKVAKRGQDVALRCDPISGHVSLFWYQQALGQGPEFLTYFQNEAQLDKSGLPSDRFFAERPEGSVSTLKIQRTQQEDSAVYLCASSLISLDSYEQYFGPGTRLTVT.

The J gene is TRBJ2-7, the V gene TRBV19; 10 nucleotides line up with TRBD1. Germline-derived CDR1 and CDR2 are LNHDA and SQIVND (reference sequence). The V segment lost 5 bases and the J segment 1 base; nucleotides outside the gene matches: 5. This CDR3 contains 15 residues. As DNA, the CDR3 is TGTGCCAGTAGTGAACCGGGACAGGGGTCCTACGAGCAGTACTTC. This sequence encodes CASSEPGQGSYEQYF.

The chain couples TRBV7-8 to TRBJ2-7, with TRBD1 identical over 9 bases. Germline V CDR1 and CDR2: SGHVS, FQNEAQ. The CDR3 is 16 amino acids. J gave up 0 bases and V 5 bases, and 8 bases lay outside the gene matches. CDR3 sequence (DNA): TGTGCCAGCAGCACACCTCGACAGGGGGGCTCCTACGAGCAGTACTTC. The encoded protein is CASSTPRQGGSYEQYF.

This clone was observed once. Here the CDR3 reads CASSSVPGSYNEQFF. The DNA of the CDR3 is TGTGCCAGCAGTTCTGTGCCCGGCTCCTACAATGAGCAGTTCTTC. The chain carries TRBV6-1 and TRBJ2-1, with D unclear. CDR1 MNHNS and CDR2 SASEGT come from the germline V gene. The CDR3 covers 15 residues. V was cut by 5 bases and J by 0 bases, with 11 bases left in between.

V is TRBV7-2 and J is TRBJ1-2; D gene uncertain. Trimming pared 2 bases from V and 7 bases from J, leaving 14 bases between. Germline CDR1 SGHTA, CDR2 FQGNSA. The CDR3 sequence is 14 residues long. CDR3 bases: TGTGCCAGCAGCTTAAAGCCCGCGACCGGTGGCTACACCTTC. Its protein product is CASSLKPATGGYTF.

The chain joins TRBV5-4 to TRBJ2-7; possible D gene TRBD1, 6 bases. The V gene lost 4 bases and the J gene lost 3 bases, with 8 bases spanning the gap. The CDR3 is 12 residues long. Germline V gives CDR1 SGHNT, CDR2 YYREEE (reference sequence). CDR3 region: CASSTDSYEQYF. CDR3 bases: TGTGCCAGCAGCACGGACAGCTACGAGCAGTACTTC. Looking up the rest from reference TRBV5-4 and TRBJ2-7 gives the full variable domain: ETGVTQSPTHLIKTRGQQVTLRCSSQSGHNTVSWYQQALGQGPQFIFQYYREEENGRGNFPPRFSGLQFPNYSSELNVNALELDDSALYLCASSTDSYEQYFGPGTRLTVT.

This chain links TRBV7-2 with TRBJ1-1; possible D gene TRBD1, 5 bases. This CDR3 has 16 amino acids. The germline V gene encodes CDR1 SGHTA and CDR2 FQGNSA. Trimming stripped 0 bases from V and 0 bases from J, with 11 bases between. For the CDR3, the DNA is TGTGCCAGCAGCTTAGCGCCCACAGGTATGAACACTGAAGCTTTCTTT. This codes for CASSLAPTGMNTEAFF.

The rearrangement joins TRBV7-3 to TRBJ2-5, with D possibly TRBD2 on 5 matching bases. CDR3 size: 13 residues. Germline V lookup: CDR1 SGHTA, CDR2 FQGTGA. The V end was cut by 3 bases, the J end by 5 bases, with 10 bases between. CDR3: CASSFYRGETQYF. CDR3 nucleotide sequence: TGTGCCAGCAGCTTTTACCGAGGGGAGACCCAGTACTTC.

The V and J genes are TRBV10-3 and TRBJ1-1; unclear D gene. Germline V gene lookup returns CDR1 ENHRY and CDR2 SYGVKD. The CDR3 is made up of 11 amino acids. Trimming removed 6 bases from V and 2 bases from J, with 4 bases in between. CDR3 nucleotide sequence: TGTGCCATCAGGTCAAACACTGAAGCTTTCTTT. It translates to CAIRSNTEAFF.

The rearrangement joins TRBV5-3 to TRBJ2-7; 7 bases are a match to TRBD1. Being an ORF, TRBV5-3 has a function that is uncertain. The CDR3 is made up of 16 amino acids. Trimming cost V 5 bases and J 0 bases; bases outside gene matches: 11. The chain's CDR3 is CARSYSGTVNSYEQYF. DNA of the CDR3: TGTGCCAGAAGTTACTCCGGGACAGTAAACTCCTACGAGCAGTACTTC.

The chain uses TRBV28 and TRBJ2-7; D remains ambiguous. Germline V lookup: CDR1 MDHEN, CDR2 SYDVKM. V lost 6 bases to trimming and J lost 4 bases, with 10 bases between them. The CDR3 extends over 12 amino acids. This CDR3 is CASSQQSYEQYF. DNA of the CDR3: TGTGCCAGCAGCCAACAGAGTTACGAGCAGTACTTC.

The chain recombines TRBV6-5 with TRBJ1-6; D may be TRBD1 (5 bases). Germline V lookup: CDR1 MNHEY, CDR2 SVGAGI. This CDR3 spans 13 amino acids. The ends were cut back, 10 bases at V and 8 bases at J, with 15 bases in the middle. CDR3 nucleotide sequence: TGTGCCACTAAACCCGGCAGGGATTCACCCCTCCACTTT. Encoded protein: CATKPGRDSPLHF.

The chain carries TRBV7-9 and TRBJ2-3; possibly TRBD2 for D (5 bases). Trimming stripped 5 bases from V and 2 bases from J, with 11 bases between. The CDR3 covers 14 residues. CDR1 is SEHNR, CDR2 FQNEAQ, per germline (reference sequence). DNA for the CDR3: TGTGCCAGCAGCCCAAAGCGGCCCACAGATACGCAGTATTTT. Translation gives CASSPKRPTDTQYF.

V and J are TRBV27 and TRBJ2-1; 10 nucleotides align to TRBD2. CDR3 length: 16 residues. V shed 5 bases, J shed 5 bases, and the junction held 9 bases outside the gene matches. The germline V gene encodes CDR1 MNHEY and CDR2 SMNVEV (reference sequence). For the CDR3, the DNA is TGTGCCAGCAGTCCCAAATGGACTAGCGGCAACAATGAGCAGTTCTTC. This encodes CASSPKWTSGNNEQFF.

The chain joins TRBV7-9 to TRBJ1-5; TRBD1 might be the D (5 bases). In germline, CDR1 is SEHNR, CDR2 FQNEAQ (reference sequence). V lost 2 bases, J lost 0 bases, and 8 bases lay in between. This CDR3 is 15 amino acids long. For the CDR3, the DNA is TGTGCCAGCAGCTTAACCCAGGGTAGCAATCAGCCCCAGCATTTT. The encoded protein is CASSLTQGSNQPQHF.

The chain employs TRBV19 and TRBJ2-7; D perhaps matches TRBD2 (6 bases). CDR1 is LNHDA and CDR2 is SQIVND in the germline V gene (reference sequence). This CDR3 region has 17 residues. V lost 2 bases, J lost 6 bases, and 23 bases lay in between. In nucleotides, the CDR3 is TGTGCCAGTAGTATAACTCTTCCACGGATGGCCGGGGGCGAGCAGTACTTC. This encodes CASSITLPRMAGGEQYF.

This chain joins TRBV28 and TRBJ1-2, with 7 bases lining up with TRBD1. Per germline, CDR1 MDHEN and CDR2 SYDVKM. This CDR3 region has 12 residues. The V and J ends lost 10 bases and 8 bases, in that order; junction bases with no gene match: 10. The CDR3 sequence is CATQTGVEGYTF. The CDR3 bases are TGTGCCACCCAAACAGGGGTGGAGGGCTACACCTTC.

V and J are TRBV7-2 and TRBJ2-7; 8 nucleotides agree with TRBD2. CDR1 is SGHTA, CDR2 FQGNSA, per germline. Trimming removed 4 bases from V and 6 bases from J; junction bases left unmatched: 11. The CDR3 loop spans 15 amino acids. The CDR3 sequence is CASSSHGTRAVEQYF. In DNA form, the CDR3 reads TGTGCCAGCAGCTCTCACGGGACTAGGGCGGTCGAGCAGTACTTC.

The V call is TRBV7-2, the J call TRBJ1-5, with a tentative D call TRBD1 (6 bases). This CDR3 comprises 15 residues. Trimming removed 1 base at V and 3 bases at J, with 10 bases between. Germline assignment: CDR1 SGHTA and CDR2 FQGNSA. The DNA for the CDR3 is TGTGCCAGCAGCTTAGGGACAGTCAACAATCAGCCCCAGCATTTT. Translated, it gives CASSLGTVNNQPQHF.

This clone has a single count. This CDR3 is also generated by other DNA sequences in the sample. The V and J genes are TRBV7-2 and TRBJ1-5; a possible D gene is TRBD1 (5 bases). V was trimmed by 5 bases and J by 2 bases, leaving 7 bases between them. Germline-derived CDR1 and CDR2 are SGHTA and FQGNSA. This CDR3 spans 13 amino acids. Here the CDR3 reads CASSLRGNQPQHF. DNA of the CDR3: TGTGCCAGCAGCCTCAGGGGCAATCAGCCCCAGCATTTT.

The chain couples TRBV28 to TRBJ1-2; D is possibly TRBD1 (5 bases). Germline assignment: CDR1 MDHEN and CDR2 SYDVKM. The CDR3 is 15 residues long. V shed 6 bases and J shed 4 bases, with 18 bases lying between them. This CDR3 is CASSQVGRWGYGYTF. The CDR3 coding sequence is TGTGCCAGCAGCCAGGTGGGACGGTGGGGCTATGGCTACACCTTC.

This chain uses TRBV11-2 with TRBJ1-2; D gene ambiguous. Per germline, CDR1 SGHAT and CDR2 FQNNGV. This CDR3 has 15 amino acids. V lost 0 bases and J 7 bases, leaving 15 bases between the germline ends. This CDR3 is CASSLELSGRVGYTF. In nucleotides, the CDR3 is TGTGCCAGCAGCTTAGAGCTCAGCGGTAGAGTTGGCTACACCTTC.

This rearrangement joins TRBV28 to TRBJ1-5, with unresolved D. The germline V gene has CDR1 MDHEN and CDR2 SYDVKM. The V end was cut by 5 bases, the J end by 6 bases, with 17 bases between. The CDR3 has 15 residues. The CDR3 nucleotides read TGTGCCAGCAGTCCCCACGCAGGATCTGGTCAGCCCCAGCATTTT. It is translated as CASSPHAGSGQPQHF.

The chain uses TRBV6-6 and TRBJ2-2, with D possibly TRBD1 on 5 matching bases. This CDR3 has 16 amino acids. Looked up from germline, CDR1 is MNHNY and CDR2 is SVGAGI (reference sequence). Trimming shortened V by 2 bases and J by 1 base, and 11 bases separated the two germline ends. CDR3 amino acids: CASSYIGAENTGELFF. DNA of the CDR3: TGTGCCAGCAGTTACATAGGGGCCGAGAACACCGGGGAGCTGTTTTTT.

This chain connects TRBV7-8 to TRBJ2-1; TRBD2 matches at 8 bases. CDR3 size: 14 residues. Germline V lookup: CDR1 SGHVS, CDR2 FQNEAQ. Unmatched junction bases numbered 3, after V lost 3 bases and J lost 5 bases. CDR3 in amino acids: CASSLTSEHNEQFF. DNA of the CDR3: TGTGCCAGCAGCTTGACTAGCGAGCACAATGAGCAGTTCTTC.

The chain has TRBV19 and TRBJ1-5; tentative D call: TRBD1 (5 bases). Between the trimmed V and J ends, which lost 7 bases and 1 base, there was a span of 14 bases. Per the germline V gene, CDR1 is LNHDA and CDR2 is SQIVND (reference sequence). The CDR3 length is 15 residues. CDR3 sequence: CASKVTRDSNQPQHF. The CDR3 DNA reads TGTGCCAGTAAAGTAACCCGGGACAGCAATCAGCCCCAGCATTTT.